These T cell receptor beta chains were read from a single sample in a study of technical replicates of blood from several donors. TCRdb keeps only in-frame clones here, not all; method: immunoSEQ multiplex PCR. The sample comprises about 12,000 clones, roughly 92% of which are singletons, and 8.5% rests with the top ten. Sample: PBMCs. All receptors come from a human donor in good health. The CDR3 runs from the conserved cysteine through the conserved F or W. The order of the fields is clone size, D gene, J gene, V gene, CDR3 protein, CDR3 DNA. A D gene is named only where the DNA matches it firmly. Expanded clones are given a class, and other clones once, few, many or no size at all.

. TRBD1 TRBJ1-1 TRBV9 CASSALPTGGTEAFF TGTGCCAGCAGCGCCCTGCCGACAGGGGGCACTGAAGCTTTCTTT
. TRBD2 TRBJ2-3 TRBV5-4 CASSPTSDPGGYF TGTGCCAGCAGCCCTACTAGCGATCCGGGGGGATATTTT
. TRBD1 TRBJ2-7 TRBV29-1 CSVSGGSGQYF TGCAGCGTCTCAGGGGGCAGCGGTCAGTACTTC
. TRBD1 TRBJ1-2 TRBV7-9 CASSSGGQGISGYTF TGTGCCAGCAGCTCCGGGGGACAGGGTATAAGTGGCTACACCTTC
few TRBD1 TRBJ2-5 TRBV14 CASSPGVRTGVETQYF TGTGCCAGCAGCCCAGGCGTCAGGACAGGGGTAGAGACCCAGTACTTC
. TRBD2 TRBJ2-3 TRBV29-1 CSVQSPVASGGSTDTQYF TGCAGCGTTCAATCTCCGGTTGCTAGCGGGGGGAGCACAGATACGCAGTATTTT
once . TRBJ2-7 TRBV19 CASSASRGGSGKREQYF TGTGCCAGTAGTGCCTCTAGGGGGGGGAGCGGGAAACGGGAGCAGTACTTC
once TRBD2 TRBJ2-5 TRBV10-2 CASSPLAGVETQYF TGCGCCAGCAGCCCTCTAGCGGGAGTGGAGACCCAGTACTTC
. TRBD1 TRBJ1-1 TRBV6-5 CASSRKGQMNTEAFF TGTGCCAGCAGCCGTAAGGGACAGATGAACACTGAAGCTTTCTTT
. . TRBJ1-3 TRBV18 CASSIDKFSGNTIYF TGTGCCAGCTCAATAGACAAATTCTCTGGAAACACCATATATTTT
. . TRBJ1-5 TRBV18 CASSPPFRGNSNQPQHF TGTGCCAGCTCACCACCTTTTCGGGGGAATAGCAATCAGCCCCAGCATTTT
. . TRBJ1-5 TRBV10-3 CAISESGRQSNQPQHF TGTGCCATCAGTGAGTCAGGCCGACAGAGCAATCAGCCCCAGCATTTT
. TRBD2 TRBJ2-5 TRBV7-2 CASSSSLAGEETQYF TGTGCCAGCAGCTCGTCACTAGCGGGAGAAGAGACCCAGTACTTC
. . TRBJ1-2 TRBV18 CASSAGIYGYTF TGTGCCAGCTCGGCGGGGATCTATGGCTACACCTTC
. TRBD1 TRBJ1-1 TRBV14 CASSDDRGTEAFF TGTGCCAGCAGCGACGACAGGGGCACTGAAGCTTTCTTT
. TRBD1 TRBJ2-5 TRBV7-9 CASSSDRGRPDQETQYF TGTGCCAGCAGCTCCGACAGGGGGCGACCAGATCAAGAGACCCAGTACTTC
. . TRBJ1-5 TRBV5-1 CASRARMGANQPQHF TGCGCCAGCAGGGCGCGGATGGGAGCCAATCAGCCCCAGCATTTT
. TRBD1 TRBJ2-2 TRBV7-8 CASSLYRGDTGELFF TGTGCCAGCAGCTTGTACAGGGGTGACACCGGGGAGCTGTTTTTT
. . TRBJ1-1 TRBV5-1 CASSLAGREGDTEAFF TGCGCCAGCAGCTTGGCCGGGAGGGAGGGTGACACTGAAGCTTTCTTT
. TRBD2 TRBJ2-7 TRBV10-1 CATLGLAGSYEQYF TGCGCCACTCTGGGACTAGCGGGCTCCTACGAGCAGTACTTC
. . TRBJ1-6 TRBV30 CAWSVRGSYNSPLHF TGTGCCTGGAGTGTGCGGGGCTCCTATAATTCACCCCTCCACTTT
. . TRBJ2-1 TRBV5-1 CASSSTGTLDNEQFF TGCGCCAGCAGCTCAACCGGGACTTTAGACAATGAGCAGTTCTTC
once TRBD2 TRBJ2-3 TRBV10-1 CASSEFVGGKDTQYF TGCGCCAGCAGTGAGTTCGTGGGAGGGAAAGATACGCAGTATTTT
once . TRBJ2-7 TRBV19 CASSIDRDYEQYF TGTGCCAGTAGTATAGACAGGGACTACGAGCAGTACTTC
. . TRBJ2-5 TRBV30 CAWLEGQTQYF TGTGCCTGGTTGGAGGGCCAGACCCAGTACTTC
. . TRBJ1-5 TRBV27 CASSLSGGGNHPQHF TGTGCCAGCAGTTTATCAGGGGGTGGCAATCATCCCCAGCATTTT
. . TRBJ2-1 TRBV4-1 CARVIAASYNEQFF TGCGCCAGAGTGATAGCGGCCTCCTACAATGAGCAGTTCTTC
. TRBD1 TRBJ1-2 TRBV7-8 CASSSHGRTGGSYGYTF TGTGCCAGCAGCTCTCACGGACGGACAGGGGGCAGCTATGGCTACACCTTC
. . TRBJ1-2 TRBV5-6 CASSFGQSNYGYTF TGTGCCAGCAGCTTCGGACAGTCTAACTATGGCTACACCTTC
. . TRBJ2-1 TRBV5-1 CASSLVAYNEQFF TGCGCCAGCAGCTTGGTGGCATACAATGAGCAGTTCTTC
. . TRBJ2-7 TRBV30 CAWSSASDSVSYEQYF TGTGCCTGGAGTTCAGCTAGCGACTCCGTATCCTACGAGCAGTACTTC
. TRBD1 TRBJ1-1 TRBV27 CASRSGGAGNTEAFF TGTGCCAGCAGATCAGGGGGCGCGGGGAACACTGAAGCTTTCTTT
. TRBD1 TRBJ1-4 TRBV6-1 CASSPAEGQVVKLFF TGTGCCAGCAGTCCCGCGGAGGGACAGGTCGTAAAACTGTTTTTT
. . TRBJ1-2 TRBV19 CASSPPDTSRYGYTF TGTGCCAGTAGTCCCCCGGACACCTCTCGGTATGGCTACACCTTC
once TRBD1 TRBJ2-5 TRBV16 CASSQLPPGTGGETQYF TGTGCCAGCAGCCAGCTACCTCCCGGGACAGGGGGGGAGACCCAGTACTTC
. TRBD2 TRBJ2-3 TRBV9 CASSVGGSGRAIDTQYF TGTGCCAGCAGCGTAGGGGGGAGCGGGAGGGCTATAGATACGCAGTATTTT
. TRBD2 TRBJ2-4 TRBV5-4 CASSLTSGSGNIQYF TGTGCCAGCAGCCTGACTAGCGGGAGTGGAAACATTCAGTACTTC
. TRBD1 TRBJ2-7 TRBV2 CASSAQKTGSEQYF TGTGCCAGCAGTGCCCAAAAGACAGGGTCCGAGCAGTACTTC
. . TRBJ1-2 TRBV7-2 CASSGPPLNYGYTF TGTGCCAGCAGTGGGCCTCCACTTAACTATGGCTACACCTTC
. . TRBJ1-5 TRBV18 CASSPGRSSNQPQHF TGTGCCAGCTCACCAGGGCGATCCAGCAATCAGCCCCAGCATTTT
. . TRBJ1-1 TRBV5-1 CASRSVIMNTEAFF TGCGCCAGCCGGTCGGTTATCATGAACACTGAAGCTTTCTTT
. . TRBJ2-2 TRBV7-8 CASSLFQGQTGELFF TGTGCCAGCAGCTTATTCCAGGGGCAAACCGGGGAGCTGTTTTTT
. . TRBJ1-1 TRBV7-3 CASSFGGGTEAFF TGTGCCAGCAGCTTTGGCGGGGGCACTGAAGCTTTCTTT
. TRBD1 TRBJ2-7 TRBV28 CASTIGGQGALYEQYF TGTGCCAGCACCATAGGGGGGCAGGGGGCTTTGTACGAGCAGTACTTC
. TRBD1 TRBJ1-2 TRBV30 CAWSRQGTNYGYTF TGTGCCTGGAGTCGACAGGGCACTAACTATGGCTACACCTTC
. . TRBJ2-7 TRBV2 CASSVFERAGYEQYF TGTGCCAGCAGTGTCTTCGAGAGGGCAGGCTACGAGCAGTACTTC
. TRBD2 TRBJ2-1 TRBV11-2 CASILAGANEQFF TGTGCCAGCATCCTAGCGGGAGCCAATGAGCAGTTCTTC
. TRBD1 TRBJ1-2 TRBV9 CASSVRQGSNYGYTF TGTGCCAGCAGCGTTCGACAGGGATCTAACTATGGCTACACCTTC
. TRBD2 TRBJ2-3 TRBV5-1 CASSLVTGGDSTDTQYF TGCGCCAGCAGCTTGGTAACTGGGGGGGATAGCACAGATACGCAGTATTTT
. . TRBJ2-7 TRBV18 CASSPSTFSYEQYF TGTGCCAGCTCACCTTCGACATTCTCCTACGAGCAGTACTTC
once TRBD2 TRBJ2-1 TRBV4-1 CASSQVATSDHEQFF TGCGCCAGCAGCCAAGTTGCGACTAGCGACCATGAGCAGTTCTTC
. TRBD1 TRBJ1-2 TRBV27 CASSPYRGPGYGYTF TGTGCCAGCAGTCCCTACAGGGGCCCCGGCTATGGCTACACCTTC
once . TRBJ2-5 TRBV2 CASRTDSPETQYF TGTGCCAGCAGGACGGATAGCCCCGAGACCCAGTACTTC
few . TRBJ1-1 TRBV10-1 CASSPRAETGNTEAFF TGCGCCAGCAGCCCGAGAGCTGAGACAGGGAACACTGAAGCTTTCTTT
. . TRBJ2-6 TRBV27 CASSPLPFPGANVLTF TGTGCCAGCAGTCCCCTCCCCTTCCCTGGGGCCAACGTCCTGACTTTC
. TRBD2 TRBJ2-5 TRBV19 CASKGTSGGETQYF TGTGCCAGTAAAGGGACTAGCGGTGGAGAGACCCAGTACTTC
once TRBD2 TRBJ2-7 TRBV5-6 CASSLVGEGPYEQYF TGTGCCAGCAGCCTGGTAGGGGAGGGACCCTACGAGCAGTACTTC
once . TRBJ1-3 TRBV27 CASSSRGTAGNTIYF TGTGCCAGCAGTTCCCGAGGTACGGCCGGAAACACCATATATTTT
. TRBD2 TRBJ2-3 TRBV7-2 CASSLSGSTDTQYF TGTGCCAGCAGCTTAAGCGGGAGTACAGATACGCAGTATTTT
. TRBD1 TRBJ2-2 TRBV5-1 CASSLRTGGGGELFF TGCGCCAGCAGCTTAAGGACAGGGGGCGGCGGGGAGCTGTTTTTT